This T cell receptor (beta chain) was sequenced during a study of memory CD8 T cells in hepatitis C reinfection. The repertoire was sequenced with immunoSEQ multiplex PCR; TCRdb's copy has only in-frame clones and lacks some. There are about 45,000 clones in the sample; roughly 90% occur only once, and around 1.2% lies in the top ten. This CDR3 has 17 residues. CDR1 is SNHLY and CDR2 is FYNNEI in the germline V gene. V shed 6 bases, J shed 9 bases, and the junction held 16 bases outside the gene matches. As for time point: peak reinfection, 3 to 8 weeks after reinfection detection. TCR sequencing was done directly ex vivo on sorted cells, without expansion in vitro.

V usage is TRBV2 and J usage is TRBJ2-1; TRBD1 aligns across 11 bases. The sample was naive CD8+ T cells sorted from blood. The receptor was isolated from a man between 18 and 35 years old with hepatitis C virus infection. DNA of the CDR3: TGTGCCAGCAGCCTACCGGGACAGGGGGACTCCCTGGGTGAGCAGTTCTTC. Amino acids: CASSLPGQGDSLGEQFF.